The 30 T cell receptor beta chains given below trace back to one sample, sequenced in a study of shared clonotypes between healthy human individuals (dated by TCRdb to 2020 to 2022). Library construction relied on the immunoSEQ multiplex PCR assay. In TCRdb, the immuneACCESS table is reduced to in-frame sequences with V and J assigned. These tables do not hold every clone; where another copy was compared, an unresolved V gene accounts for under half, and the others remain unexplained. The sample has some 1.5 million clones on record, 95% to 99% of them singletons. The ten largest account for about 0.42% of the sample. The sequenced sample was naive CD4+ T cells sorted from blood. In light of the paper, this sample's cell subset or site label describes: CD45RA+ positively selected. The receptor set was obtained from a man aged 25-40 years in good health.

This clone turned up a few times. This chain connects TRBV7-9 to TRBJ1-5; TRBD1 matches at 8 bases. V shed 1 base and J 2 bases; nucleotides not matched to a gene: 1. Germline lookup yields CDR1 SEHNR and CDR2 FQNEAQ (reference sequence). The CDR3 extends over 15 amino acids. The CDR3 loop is CASSLETGGNQPQHF. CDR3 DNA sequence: TGTGCCAGCAGCTTAGAGACAGGGGGCAATCAGCCCCAGCATTTT.

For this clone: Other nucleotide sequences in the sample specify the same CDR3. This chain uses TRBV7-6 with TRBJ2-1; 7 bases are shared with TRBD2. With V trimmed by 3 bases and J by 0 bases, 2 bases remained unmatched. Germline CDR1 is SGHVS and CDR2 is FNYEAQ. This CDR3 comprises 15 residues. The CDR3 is CASSLGGGSYNEQFF. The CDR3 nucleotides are TGTGCCAGCAGCTTGGGGGGGGGCTCCTACAATGAGCAGTTCTTC.

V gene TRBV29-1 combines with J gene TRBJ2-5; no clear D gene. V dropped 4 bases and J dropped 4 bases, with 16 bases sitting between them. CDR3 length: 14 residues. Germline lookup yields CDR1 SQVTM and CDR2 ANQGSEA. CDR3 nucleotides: TGCAGCGTTGCCATAACCACCCAAGGAGAGACCCAGTACTTC. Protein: CSVAITTQGETQYF.

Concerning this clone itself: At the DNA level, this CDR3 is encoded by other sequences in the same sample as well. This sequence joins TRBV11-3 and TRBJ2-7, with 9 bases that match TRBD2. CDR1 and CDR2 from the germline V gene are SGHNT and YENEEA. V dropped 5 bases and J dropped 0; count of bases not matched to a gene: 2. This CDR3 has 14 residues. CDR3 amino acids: CASSLSGSSYEQYF. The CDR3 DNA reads TGTGCCAGCAGCCTTAGCGGGAGCTCCTACGAGCAGTACTTC.

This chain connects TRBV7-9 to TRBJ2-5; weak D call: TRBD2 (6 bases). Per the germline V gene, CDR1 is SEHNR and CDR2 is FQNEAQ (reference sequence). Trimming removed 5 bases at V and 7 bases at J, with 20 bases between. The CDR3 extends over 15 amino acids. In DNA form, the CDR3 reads TGTGCCAGCAGCCCCCTGAGCCTAACGCGGGGGACCCAGTACTTC. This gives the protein CASSPLSLTRGTQYF. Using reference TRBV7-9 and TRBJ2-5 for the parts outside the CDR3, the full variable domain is DTGVSQNPRHKITKRGQNVTFRCDPISEHNRLYWYRQTLGQGPEFLTYFQNEAQLEKSRLLSDRFSAERPKGSFSTLEIQRTEQGDSAMYLCASSPLSLTRGTQYFGPGTRLLVL.

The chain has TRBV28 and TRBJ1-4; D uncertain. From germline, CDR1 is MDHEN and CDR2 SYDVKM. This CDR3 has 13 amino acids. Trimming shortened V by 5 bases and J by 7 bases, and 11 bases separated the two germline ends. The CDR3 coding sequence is TGTGCCAGCAGTCGCGGACGCCTTGAAAAACTGTTTTTT. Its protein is CASSRGRLEKLFF.

The CDR3 protein is CASRSGRGSGANVLTF. In DNA form, the CDR3 reads TGCGCCAGCAGGAGCGGGAGAGGGTCTGGGGCCAACGTCCTGACTTTC. The V and J genes are TRBV10-2 and TRBJ2-6; 8 bases are a match to TRBD2. Germline CDR1 WSHSY, CDR2 SAAADI. The V and J ends lost 6 bases and 1 base, in that order; junction bases with no gene match: 5. The CDR3 totals 16 residues.

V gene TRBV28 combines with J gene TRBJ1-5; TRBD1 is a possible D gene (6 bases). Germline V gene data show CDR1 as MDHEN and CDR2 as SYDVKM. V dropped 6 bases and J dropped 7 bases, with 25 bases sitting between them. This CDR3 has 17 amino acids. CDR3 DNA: TGTGCCAGCAGCCCCTTCCGGGGGGCTCTTCAAAGGCAGCCCCAGCATTTT. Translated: CASSPFRGALQRQPQHF. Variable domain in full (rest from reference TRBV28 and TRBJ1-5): DVKVTQSSRYLVKRTGEKVFLECVQDMDHENMFWYRQDPGLGLRLIYFSYDVKMKEKGDIPEGYSVSREKKERFSLILESASTNQTSMYLCASSPFRGALQRQPQHFGDGTRLSIL.

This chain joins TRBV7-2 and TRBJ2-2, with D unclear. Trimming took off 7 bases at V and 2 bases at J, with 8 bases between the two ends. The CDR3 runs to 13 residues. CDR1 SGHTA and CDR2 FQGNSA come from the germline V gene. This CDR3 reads CASTQPNTGELFF. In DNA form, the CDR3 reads TGTGCCAGCACACAGCCTAACACCGGGGAGCTGTTTTTT.

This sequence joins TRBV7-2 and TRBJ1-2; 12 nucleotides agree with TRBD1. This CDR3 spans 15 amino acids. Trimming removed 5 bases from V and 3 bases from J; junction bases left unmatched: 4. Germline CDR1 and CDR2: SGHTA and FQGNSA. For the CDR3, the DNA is TGTGCCAGCAGCACCGGGACAGGGGGCGACTATGGCTACACCTTC. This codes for CASSTGTGGDYGYTF.

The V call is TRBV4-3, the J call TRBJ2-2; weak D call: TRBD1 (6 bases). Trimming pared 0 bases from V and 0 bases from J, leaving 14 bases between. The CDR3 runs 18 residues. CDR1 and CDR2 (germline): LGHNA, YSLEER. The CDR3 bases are TGCGCCAGCAGCCAAGATCAGGGACAAATAGCGAACACCGGGGAGCTGTTTTTT. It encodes CASSQDQGQIANTGELFF.

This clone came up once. CDR3 bases: TGTGCCAGCAGCCCTGTTCGGAGGGGACTAGCGACGGTCGAGCAGTACTTC. This codes for CASSPVRRGLATVEQYF. The V gene is TRBV5-6, the J gene TRBJ2-7, with 10 bases aligning to TRBD2. CDR1 SGHDT and CDR2 YYEEEE come from the germline V gene. The CDR3 is 17 amino acids. V lost 4 bases, J lost 6 bases, and 16 bases stayed unmatched. The full variable domain, completed using reference TRBV5-6 and TRBJ2-7, is DAGVTQSPTHLIKTRGQQVTLRCSPKSGHDTVSWYQQALGQGPQFIFQYYEEEERQRGNFPDRFSGHQFPNYSSELNVNALLLGDSALYLCASSPVRRGLATVEQYFGPGTRLTVT.

In DNA, the CDR3 is TGCGCCAGCAGTGAAAAGGGCACCGGGGAGCTGTTTTTT. Protein product: CASSEKGTGELFF. The J gene is TRBJ2-2, the V gene TRBV10-1; D is uncertain. V gave up 3 bases and J gave up 4 bases, with 6 bases separating them. This CDR3 comprises 13 residues. The germline V gene encodes CDR1 WNHNN and CDR2 SYGVQD (reference sequence).

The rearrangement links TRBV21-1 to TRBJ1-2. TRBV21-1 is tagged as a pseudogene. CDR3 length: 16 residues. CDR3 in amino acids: CASSKGCGGHVYGYTF. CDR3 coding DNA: TGTGCCAGCAGCAAAGGCTGCGGGGGCCATGTCTATGGCTACACCTTC.

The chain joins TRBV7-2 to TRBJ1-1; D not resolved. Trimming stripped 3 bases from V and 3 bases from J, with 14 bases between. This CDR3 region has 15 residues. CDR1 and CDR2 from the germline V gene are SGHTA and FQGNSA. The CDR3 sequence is CASSLEAGSDTEAFF. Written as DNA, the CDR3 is TGTGCCAGCAGCTTGGAGGCGGGATCTGACACTGAAGCTTTCTTT.

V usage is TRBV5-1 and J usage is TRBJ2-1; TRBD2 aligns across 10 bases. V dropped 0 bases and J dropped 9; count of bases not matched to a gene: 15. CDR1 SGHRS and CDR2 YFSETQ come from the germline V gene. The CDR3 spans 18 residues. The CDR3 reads CASSLGTSGGWTGSEQFF. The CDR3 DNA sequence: TGCGCCAGCAGCTTGGGGACTAGCGGAGGGTGGACTGGTAGTGAGCAGTTCTTC.

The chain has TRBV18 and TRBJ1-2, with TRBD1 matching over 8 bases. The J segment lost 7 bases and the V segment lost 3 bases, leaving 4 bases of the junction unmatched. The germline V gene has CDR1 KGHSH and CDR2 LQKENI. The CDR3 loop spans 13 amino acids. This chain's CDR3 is CASSPSGGSGYTF. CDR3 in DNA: TGTGCCAGCTCACCCTCAGGGGGCTCTGGCTACACCTTC.

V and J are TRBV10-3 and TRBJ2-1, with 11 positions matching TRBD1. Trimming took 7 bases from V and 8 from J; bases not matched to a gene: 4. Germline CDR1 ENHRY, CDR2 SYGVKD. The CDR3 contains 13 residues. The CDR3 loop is CAIKGQGADEQFF. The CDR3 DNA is TGTGCCATCAAAGGACAGGGGGCGGATGAGCAGTTCTTC.

The CDR3 region has the DNA TGTGCCAGCAGCGGGTACAGGGGCAATGAGCAGTTCTTC. This codes for CASSGYRGNEQFF. V is TRBV11-2 and J is TRBJ2-1, with 7 bases that match TRBD1. The CDR3 is made up of 13 amino acids. CDR1 SGHAT and CDR2 FQNNGV come from the germline V gene. J gave up 6 bases and V 5 bases, and 4 bases lay outside the gene matches.

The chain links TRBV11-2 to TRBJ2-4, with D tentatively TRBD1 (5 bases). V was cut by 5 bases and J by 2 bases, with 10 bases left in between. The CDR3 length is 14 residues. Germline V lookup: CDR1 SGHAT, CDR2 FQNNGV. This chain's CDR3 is CASSPGMSKNIQYF. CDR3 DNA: TGTGCCAGCAGCCCAGGGATGTCCAAAAACATTCAGTACTTC.

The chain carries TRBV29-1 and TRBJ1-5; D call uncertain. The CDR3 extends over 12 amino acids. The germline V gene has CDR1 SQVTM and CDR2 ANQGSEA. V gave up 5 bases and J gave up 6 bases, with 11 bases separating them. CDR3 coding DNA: TGCAGCGTTAGCACAGTCGGTCAGCCCCAGCATTTT. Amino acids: CSVSTVGQPQHF.

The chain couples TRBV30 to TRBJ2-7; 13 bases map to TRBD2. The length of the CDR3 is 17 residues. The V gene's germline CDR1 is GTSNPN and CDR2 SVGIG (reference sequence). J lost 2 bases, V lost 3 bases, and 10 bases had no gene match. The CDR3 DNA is TGTGCCTGGAGGAGGACTAGCGGGAGAGATATAACCTACGAGCAGTACTTC. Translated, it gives CAWRRTSGRDITYEQYF.

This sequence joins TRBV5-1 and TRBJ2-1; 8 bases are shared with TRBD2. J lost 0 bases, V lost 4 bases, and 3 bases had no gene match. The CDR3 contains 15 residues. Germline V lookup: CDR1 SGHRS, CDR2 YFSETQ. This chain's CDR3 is CASSLTSASYNEQFF. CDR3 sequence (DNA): TGCGCCAGCAGCCTGACTAGCGCCTCCTACAATGAGCAGTTCTTC.

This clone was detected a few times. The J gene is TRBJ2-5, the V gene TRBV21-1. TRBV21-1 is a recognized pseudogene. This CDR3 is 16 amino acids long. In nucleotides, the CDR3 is TGTGCCAGCAGCTTGACCGAGGACGGAGCTTACGAGACCCAGTACTTC. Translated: CASSLTEDGAYETQYF.

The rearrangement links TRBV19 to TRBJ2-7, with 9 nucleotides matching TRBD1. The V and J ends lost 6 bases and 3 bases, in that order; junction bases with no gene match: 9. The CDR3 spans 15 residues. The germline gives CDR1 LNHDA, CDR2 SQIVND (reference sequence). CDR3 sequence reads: CASRISGQGNYEQYF. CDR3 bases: TGTGCCAGTAGAATTTCAGGACAGGGGAACTACGAGCAGTACTTC.

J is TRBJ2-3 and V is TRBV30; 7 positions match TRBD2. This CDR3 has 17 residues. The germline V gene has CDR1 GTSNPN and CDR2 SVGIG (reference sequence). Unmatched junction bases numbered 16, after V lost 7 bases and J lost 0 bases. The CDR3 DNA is TGTGCCTACCAGACTCTAGGGACTAAGGGGAGCACAGATACGCAGTATTTT. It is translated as CAYQTLGTKGSTDTQYF.

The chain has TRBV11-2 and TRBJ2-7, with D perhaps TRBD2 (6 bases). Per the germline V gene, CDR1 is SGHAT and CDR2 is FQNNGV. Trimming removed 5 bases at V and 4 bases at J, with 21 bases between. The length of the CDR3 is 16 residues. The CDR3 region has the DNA TGTGCCAGCAGCCGGAGGGAACAGGCTCATATATACGAGCAGTACTTC. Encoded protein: CASSRREQAHIYEQYF.

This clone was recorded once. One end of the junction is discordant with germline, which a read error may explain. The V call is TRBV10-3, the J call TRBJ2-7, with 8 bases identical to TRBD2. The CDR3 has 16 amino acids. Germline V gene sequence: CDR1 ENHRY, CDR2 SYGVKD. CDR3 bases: TGCTCCTGTGCCGTCGGTCCTAGGACTAGCTTCTACGAGCAGTACTTC. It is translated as CSCAVGPRTSFYEQYF.

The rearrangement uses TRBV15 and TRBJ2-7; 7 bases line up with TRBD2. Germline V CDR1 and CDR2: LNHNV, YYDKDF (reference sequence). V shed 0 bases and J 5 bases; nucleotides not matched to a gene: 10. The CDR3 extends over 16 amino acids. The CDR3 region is CATSRDLRGRPDEQYF. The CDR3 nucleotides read TGTGCCACCAGCAGAGATCTTCGCGGGAGACCCGACGAGCAGTACTTC.

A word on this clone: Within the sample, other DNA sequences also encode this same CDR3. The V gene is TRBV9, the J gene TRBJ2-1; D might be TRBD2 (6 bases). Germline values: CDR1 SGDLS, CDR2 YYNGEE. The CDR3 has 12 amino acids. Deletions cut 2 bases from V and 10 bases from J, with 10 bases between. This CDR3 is CASSVLRGEQFF. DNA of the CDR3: TGTGCCAGCAGCGTCCTCCGGGGGGAGCAGTTCTTC.